Following are 31 T cell receptor beta chains from one sample sequenced in a study of blood T cell repertoires in COVID-19. Sequencing was performed with immunoSEQ multiplex PCR; in TCRdb, only in-frame clones are kept and a portion is missing. Seen here are about 58,000 clones, about 88% observed once, and the top ten hold 7.4%. Source material: peripheral blood. All receptors derive from a human donor with active COVID-19. The donor label of this sample is uncertain.

The CDR3 coding sequence is TGTGCCAGTAGTCGCGGGACAGGCCAAATTCAGCCCCAGCATTTT. This sequence encodes CASSRGTGQIQPQHF. The rearrangement joins TRBV19 to TRBJ1-5; 8 nucleotides agree with TRBD1. Trimming took 5 bases from V and 6 from J; bases not matched to a gene: 9. This CDR3 is 15 amino acids long. Germline values: CDR1 LNHDA, CDR2 SQIVND (reference sequence).

The chain combines TRBV7-2 with TRBJ2-1; 8 bases are shared with TRBD2. Per germline, CDR1 SGHTA and CDR2 FQGNSA. Trimming removed 0 bases from V and 8 bases from J; junction bases left unmatched: 6. The CDR3 runs 15 residues. The CDR3 nucleotides are TGTGCCAGCAGCTTAGCCTCGGGAGGGCCTGATGAGCAGTTCTTC. It specifies CASSLASGGPDEQFF.

This rearrangement joins TRBV5-6 to TRBJ2-1, with 7 bases fitting TRBD1. After removal of 4 bases from V and 7 bases from J, the junction contained 11 bases not matched to a gene. The CDR3 length is 15 residues. In germline, CDR1 is SGHDT, CDR2 YYEEEE. CDR3 region: CASSPGGPAVNEQFF. CDR3 DNA: TGTGCCAGCAGCCCAGGGGGACCCGCCGTGAATGAGCAGTTCTTC.

Written as DNA, the CDR3 is TGCGCCAGCAGCTTGAGGTTCGGGGACACCGGGGAGCTGTTTTTT. This codes for CASSLRFGDTGELFF. V usage is TRBV5-1 and J usage is TRBJ2-2; weak D call: TRBD2 (5 bases). CDR1 and CDR2 from the germline V gene are SGHRS and YFSETQ. This CDR3 spans 15 amino acids. V gave up 1 base and J gave up 3 bases, with 10 bases separating them.

The rearrangement joins TRBV30 to TRBJ2-7; D might be TRBD2 (7 bases). V was trimmed by 6 bases and J by 4 bases, leaving 13 bases between them. The CDR3 has 12 residues. CDR1 is GTSNPN and CDR2 is SVGIG in the germline V gene (reference sequence). The CDR3 bases are TGTGCCTGTTTGCGGGGGCCGTACGAGCAGTACTTC. Its translation: CACLRGPYEQYF.

The chain couples TRBV3-1 (or the pseudogene TRBV3-2) to TRBJ2-3; 8 nucleotides agree with TRBD2. The CDR3 runs 16 residues. Germline CDR1 reads LGHDT; CDR2 reads YNNKEL (reference sequence). Unmatched junction bases numbered 3, after V lost 0 bases and J lost 1 base. This CDR3 is CASSQEGRGGTDTQYF. The CDR3 nucleotides read TGTGCCAGCAGCCAAGAGGGGCGGGGGGGCACAGATACGCAGTATTTT.

CDR3 in DNA: TGTGCCAGCAGCTTATGGAGTCAGCTCTATGGCTACACCTTC. Translation gives CASSLWSQLYGYTF. The chain uses TRBV11-2 and TRBJ1-2; D not certain. Between the trimmed V and J ends, which lost 2 bases and 4 bases, there was a span of 11 bases. CDR1 is SGHAT, CDR2 FQNNGV, per germline. The length of the CDR3 is 14 residues.

The CDR3 coding sequence is TGTGCCAGCAGCCCCCCGGGACTTGCAAGCTCCTACGAGCAGTACTTC. This translates into CASSPPGLASSYEQYF. The V call is TRBV11-2, the J call TRBJ2-7, with D perhaps TRBD2 (6 bases). Germline values: CDR1 SGHAT, CDR2 FQNNGV. V lost 5 bases and J lost 0, with 17 bases in between. The CDR3 covers 16 residues.

The rearrangement links TRBV11-2 to TRBJ2-7; 8 bases map to TRBD1. Germline V CDR1 and CDR2: SGHAT, FQNNGV. The CDR3 totals 15 residues. The V gene end was trimmed by 1 base and the J gene end by 3 bases; junction bases not matched to a gene: 5. Written as DNA, the CDR3 is TGTGCCAGCAGCTTAGGCGGCAGGGGGCTCTACGAGCAGTACTTC. Protein sequence: CASSLGGRGLYEQYF.

The chain employs TRBV28 and TRBJ1-5; D possibly corresponds to TRBD1 (6 bases). The CDR3 has 17 amino acids. Germline V gene sequence: CDR1 MDHEN, CDR2 SYDVKM. The V and J ends lost 6 bases and 0 bases respectively, with 18 bases between them. The CDR3 DNA follows: TGTGCCAGCAGCGCCGGACAGCTTCCTTATAGCAATCAGCCCCAGCATTTT. It specifies CASSAGQLPYSNQPQHF.

The chain uses TRBV5-4 and TRBJ2-5, with 8 bases fitting TRBD1. The CDR3 runs 13 residues. Per the germline V gene, CDR1 is SGHNT and CDR2 is YYREEE (reference sequence). J was trimmed by 3 bases and V by 5 bases; bases with no gene match: 3. The CDR3 loop reads CASRDRDKETQYF. CDR3 coding DNA: TGTGCCAGCAGGGACAGGGACAAAGAGACCCAGTACTTC.

This clone was counted a single time. The gene calls are TRBV5-1 and TRBJ1-1; 9 bases agree with TRBD1. J lost 2 bases, V lost 2 bases, and 4 bases had no gene match. This CDR3 comprises 15 residues. Germline V CDR1 and CDR2: SGHRS, YFSETQ. The CDR3 protein is CASSFTGGLNTEAFF. The CDR3 bases are TGCGCCAGCAGCTTTACAGGGGGCTTAAACACTGAAGCTTTCTTT.

J is TRBJ2-7 and V is TRBV5-6; D gene uncertain. Germline V gene lookup returns CDR1 SGHDT and CDR2 YYEEEE. The germline V and J ends were trimmed by 1 base and 5 bases, with 13 bases remaining between them. The CDR3 runs to 14 residues. CDR3 DNA: TGTGCCAGCAGCTTGCGGCCAACTCGGGACGAGCAGTACTTC. Protein sequence: CASSLRPTRDEQYF.

The J gene is TRBJ1-3, the V gene TRBV6-6; TRBD1 is a possible D gene (5 bases). Germline values: CDR1 MNHNY, CDR2 SVGAGI (reference sequence). The V end was cut by 0 bases, the J end by 4 bases, with 10 bases between. This CDR3 is 15 amino acids long. This CDR3 is CASSYSAGHGNTIYF. CDR3 sequence (DNA): TGTGCCAGCAGTTACTCGGCAGGGCACGGAAACACCATATATTTT.

The V and J genes are TRBV9 and TRBJ1-2; D uncertain. V gave up 3 bases and J gave up 5 bases, with 8 bases separating them. Per the germline V gene, CDR1 is SGDLS and CDR2 is YYNGEE. This CDR3 has 12 residues. CDR3 sequence: CASSANNYGYTF. The DNA of the CDR3 is TGTGCCAGCAGCGCGAACAATTATGGCTACACCTTC.

This clone came up once. This chain connects TRBV19 to TRBJ2-5, with TRBD1 identical over 7 bases. The CDR3 runs to 16 residues. Trimming removed 5 bases from V and 5 bases from J; junction bases left unmatched: 14. The germline gives CDR1 LNHDA, CDR2 SQIVND (reference sequence). CDR3 residues: CASSFLRQGGSETQYF. The DNA for the CDR3 is TGTGCCAGTAGTTTCCTAAGACAGGGTGGGAGTGAGACCCAGTACTTC.

The chain uses TRBV15 and TRBJ2-2; 8 bases are shared with TRBD2. Germline lookup yields CDR1 LNHNV and CDR2 YYDKDF (reference sequence). This CDR3 has 16 residues. Trimming removed 2 bases from V and 1 base from J; junction bases left unmatched: 3. The CDR3 loop is CATSRSLAVNTGELFF. DNA for the CDR3: TGTGCCACCAGCAGATCACTAGCGGTGAACACCGGGGAGCTGTTTTTT.

J is TRBJ1-1 and V is TRBV11-2, with 7 bases lining up with TRBD1. Losses at the gene ends were 4 bases for V and 0 bases for J; bases not matched to a gene: 8. Germline CDR1 SGHAT, CDR2 FQNNGV. The CDR3 length is 16 residues. The CDR3 here is CASSSSSGTVNTEAFF. The CDR3 bases are TGTGCCAGCAGCTCCTCCTCCGGGACAGTGAACACTGAAGCTTTCTTT.

CDR3 sequence: CASSPRTGKGEKLFF. The CDR3 DNA reads as TGTGCCAGCAGCCCCCGGACAGGGAAGGGTGAAAAACTGTTTTTT. The chain carries TRBV7-2 and TRBJ1-4; 8 nucleotides agree with TRBD1. Germline-derived CDR1 and CDR2 are SGHTA and FQGNSA. The CDR3 consists of 15 residues. Trimming at V came to 5 bases and at J to 7 bases, leaving 9 bases not matched to a gene.

This chain uses TRBV28 with TRBJ1-2, with no clear D. Germline V CDR1 and CDR2: MDHEN, SYDVKM. This CDR3 region has 11 residues. Trimming shortened V by 9 bases and J by 1 base, and 6 bases separated the two germline ends. In nucleotides, the CDR3 is TGTGCCAGTCAGAATAACTATGGCTACACCTTC. Translation: CASQNNYGYTF.

The chain couples TRBV12-5 to TRBJ2-1, with D unclear. Germline lookup yields CDR1 LGHNT and CDR2 FRNRAP. Trimming pared 1 base from V and 8 bases from J, leaving 12 bases between. This CDR3 comprises 14 residues. CDR3 sequence (DNA): TGTGCTAGTGGTTTGGGGTCTCAACGCGATGAGCAGTTCTTC. This codes for CASGLGSQRDEQFF.

On this clone: Germline is not matched at one junction end, which may reflect a read error. J is TRBJ1-4 and V is TRBV3-1 (or the pseudogene TRBV3-2); no clear D. The germline gives CDR1 LGHDT, CDR2 YNNKEL (reference sequence). This CDR3 contains 12 residues. The CDR3 loop is CASSPTNEKLFF. The CDR3 DNA is TGTGCCAGCAGCCCAACAAATGAAAAACTGTTTTTT.

The rearrangement joins TRBV7-6 to TRBJ2-2, with a possible D match to TRBD2 (5 bases). CDR1 and CDR2 from the germline V gene are SGHVS and FNYEAQ. CDR3 length: 15 residues. Trimming took 0 bases from V and 4 from J, leaving 9 bases between them. CDR3 amino acids: CASSLAVGVTGELFF. The CDR3 coding sequence is TGTGCCAGCAGCTTAGCGGTCGGGGTCACCGGGGAGCTGTTTTTT.

The chain has TRBV28 and TRBJ1-1; TRBD1 might be the D (5 bases). This CDR3 is built from 17 residues. Between the trimmed V and J ends, which lost 2 bases and 0 bases, there was a span of 16 bases. CDR1 and CDR2 from the germline V gene are MDHEN and SYDVKM. Here the CDR3 DNA reads TGTGCCAGCAGTTTAGCCCAGGGTTTCACCCTGAACACTGAAGCTTTCTTT. This sequence encodes CASSLAQGFTLNTEAFF.

The rearrangement uses TRBV27 and TRBJ2-3, with 9 bases matching TRBD2. Losses at the gene ends were 2 bases for V and 0 bases for J; bases not matched to a gene: 9. Germline lookup yields CDR1 MNHEY and CDR2 SMNVEV (reference sequence). The CDR3 extends over 18 amino acids. The chain's CDR3 is CASSLAPRGGVSTDTQYF. CDR3 bases: TGTGCCAGCAGTTTAGCGCCGCGGGGGGGAGTTAGCACAGATACGCAGTATTTT.

This sequence joins TRBV5-1 and TRBJ1-2, with D unclear. Germline V gene lookup returns CDR1 SGHRS and CDR2 YFSETQ. The V gene lost 2 bases and the J gene lost 5 bases, with 7 bases spanning the gap. The CDR3 is 12 amino acids. CDR3 sequence (DNA): TGCGCCAGCAGCTTTGGACTTTATGGCTACACCTTC. This codes for CASSFGLYGYTF.

The V and J genes are TRBV4-3 and TRBJ2-1; 7 bases are shared with TRBD2. The germline CDR1 and CDR2 sequences are LGHNA and YSLEER. The CDR3 extends over 14 amino acids. V dropped 0 bases and J dropped 9; count of bases not matched to a gene: 5. CDR3 in DNA: TGCGCCAGCAGCCAAGATGGGGCGGGAGCTGAGCAGTTCTTC. Translated: CASSQDGAGAEQFF.

There are a few counts of this clone. The V and J genes are TRBV4-1 and TRBJ1-5; D gene unclear. The V gene's germline CDR1 is MGHRA and CDR2 YSYEKL. The CDR3 contains 15 residues. The V end was cut by 4 bases, the J end by 5 bases, with 15 bases between. This CDR3 is CASSPFMTDDQPQHF. The CDR3 DNA is TGCGCCAGCAGCCCGTTTATGACTGATGATCAGCCCCAGCATTTT.

This clone occurred once. This CDR3 is CASSLQVSGANVLTF. The CDR3 nucleotides read TGTGCCAGCAGCTTACAGGTATCTGGGGCCAACGTCCTGACTTTC. The chain uses TRBV11-2 and TRBJ2-6, with D unresolved. Between the trimmed V and J ends, which lost 2 bases and 1 base, there was a span of 6 bases. The germline V gene has CDR1 SGHAT and CDR2 FQNNGV. There are 15 residues in the CDR3.

The genes are TRBV29-1 and TRBJ2-4; 9 bases align to TRBD1. There are 13 residues in the CDR3. J lost 8 bases, V lost 2 bases, and 4 bases had no gene match. Looked up from germline, CDR1 is SQVTM and CDR2 is ANQGSEA. CDR3 protein: CSVETGQGDIQYF. The CDR3 coding sequence is TGCAGCGTTGAAACGGGACAGGGTGACATTCAGTACTTC.

This chain joins TRBV2 and TRBJ2-4, with D unclear. In germline, CDR1 is SNHLY, CDR2 FYNNEI. The V gene lost 3 bases and the J gene lost 1 base, with 7 bases spanning the gap. This CDR3 spans 14 amino acids. CDR3 sequence: CASSEPGAKNIQYF. CDR3 bases: TGTGCCAGCAGTGAGCCCGGGGCCAAAAACATTCAGTACTTC. The full variable domain, with the rest looked up from reference TRBV2 and TRBJ2-4, is EPEVTQTPSHQVTQMGQEVILRCVPISNHLYFYWYRQILGQKVEFLVSFYNNEISEKSEIFDDQFSVERPDGSNFTLKIRSTKLEDSAMYFCASSEPGAKNIQYFGAGTRLSVL.